These 19 T cell receptor beta chains were all obtained from the same sample, sequenced in a study of beta chain features in type 1 diabetes. The study reverse transcribed the entire isolated RNA, so it sequenced expressed TCRB transcripts. Generated by immunoSEQ multiplex PCR, the TCRdb table keeps only in-frame clones and is missing some. The profile covers fewer than 900,000 clones, with roughly 16% appearing a single time and about 0.02% taken by the ten largest. The sequencing input was naive CD4+ T cells from blood. The receptor set was obtained from a woman aged 18-30 years in good health.

This clone has more than one count but fewer than ten. This chain joins TRBV2 and TRBJ2-3; TRBD1 agrees at 11 bases. CDR1 is SNHLY, CDR2 FYNNEI, per germline. With 6 bases clipped from V and 7 bases from J, the junction kept 9 bases outside the gene matches. CDR3 length: 15 amino acids. The CDR3 DNA follows: TGTGCCAGCAGCGGGGGACAGGGGGTCAGAAATACGCAGTATTTT. Its protein is CASSGGQGVRNTQYF.

V gene TRBV6-5 combines with J gene TRBJ1-2; D unresolved. Germline CDR1 reads MNHEY; CDR2 reads SVGAGI. The V gene lost 3 bases and the J gene lost 4 bases, with 15 bases spanning the gap. The CDR3 runs 15 residues. The CDR3: CASSYLSFSGYGYTF. CDR3 nucleotide sequence: TGTGCCAGCAGTTATCTGAGCTTTTCGGGCTATGGCTACACCTTC.

CDR3 protein: CASSAQAGYEQYF. In DNA form, the CDR3 reads TGTGCCAGCAGTGCTCAAGCGGGTTACGAGCAGTACTTC. This chain joins TRBV6-1 and TRBJ2-7; D is possibly TRBD2 (6 bases). The length of the CDR3 is 13 residues. The ends were cut back, 4 bases at V and 4 bases at J, with 11 bases in the middle. Germline lookup yields CDR1 MNHNS and CDR2 SASEGT.

This chain joins TRBV7-2 and TRBJ2-7; 8 bases are shared with TRBD2. V was clipped by 8 bases and J by 5 bases; unmatched bases: 11. The CDR3 covers 14 residues. Looked up from germline, CDR1 is SGHTA and CDR2 is FQGNSA. CDR3 nucleotide sequence: TGTGCCAGCTCGCGCCCGGGAGGGCTACACGAGCAGTACTTC. It yields the protein CASSRPGGLHEQYF.

The rearrangement joins TRBV2 to TRBJ2-3; D is possibly TRBD2 (5 bases). V gave up 0 bases and J gave up 4 bases, with 8 bases separating them. This CDR3 region has 14 residues. CDR1 SNHLY and CDR2 FYNNEI come from the germline V gene. CDR3 in DNA: TGTGCCAGCAGTGAAGCGGGAGTGGCAGATACGCAGTATTTT. Its translation: CASSEAGVADTQYF.

This clone appeared a few times. This sequence joins TRBV5-6 and TRBJ2-5; D is perhaps TRBD1 (6 bases). The germline V gene has CDR1 SGHDT and CDR2 YYEEEE. V lost 2 bases and J 6 bases, leaving 17 bases between the germline ends. The CDR3 runs to 15 residues. CDR3 in amino acids: CASSFRDTSRKTQYF. DNA for the CDR3: TGTGCCAGCAGCTTCCGGGACACCTCAAGGAAGACCCAGTACTTC.

The chain carries TRBV11-2 and TRBJ2-1; 9 bases agree with TRBD1. This CDR3 is 15 amino acids long. CDR1 and CDR2 from the germline V gene are SGHAT and FQNNGV. J lost 4 bases, V lost 5 bases, and 6 bases had no gene match. The CDR3 nucleotides read TGTGCCAGCAGCATAGGACAGGGGCGATACAATGAGCAGTTCTTC. This encodes CASSIGQGRYNEQFF.

The genes are TRBV28 and TRBJ1-2; D unresolved. Trimming pared 3 bases from V and 2 bases from J, leaving 7 bases between. Germline CDR1 and CDR2: MDHEN and SYDVKM. The CDR3 is 13 residues long. CDR3 bases: TGTGCCAGCAGTTTCCGGAGCAACTATGGCTACACCTTC. This gives the protein CASSFRSNYGYTF.

This clone was found a few times. The rearrangement links TRBV29-1 to TRBJ1-2, with 7 positions matching TRBD1. Trimming took 4 bases from V and 8 from J; bases not matched to a gene: 7. The CDR3 totals 12 residues. CDR1 SQVTM and CDR2 ANQGSEA come from the germline V gene. In nucleotides, the CDR3 is TGCAGCGTTGCCGAGACAGGGTACGGCTACACCTTC. This gives the protein CSVAETGYGYTF.

This clone has a handful of counts. CDR3 residues: CASSQLAGTQETQYF. CDR3 sequence (DNA): TGTGCCAGCAGCCAACTAGCGGGTACGCAAGAGACCCAGTACTTC. The chain is built from TRBV7-6 and TRBJ2-5, with TRBD2 matching 9 bases. This CDR3 is built from 15 residues. The germline V gene encodes CDR1 SGHVS and CDR2 FNYEAQ. The J segment lost 2 bases and the V segment lost 5 bases, leaving 6 bases of the junction unmatched.

The gene calls are TRBV6-1 and TRBJ1-5; 7 bases fit TRBD1. CDR1 is MNHNS and CDR2 is SASEGT in the germline V gene. With 5 bases clipped from V and 0 bases from J, the junction kept 4 bases outside the gene matches. The CDR3 runs to 15 residues. CDR3 nucleotide sequence: TGTGCCAGCAGTTCGACAGGGATTAGCAATCAGCCCCAGCATTTT. It is translated as CASSSTGISNQPQHF.

There are a few counts of this clone. This CDR3 reads CASSSSNTGELFF. CDR3 DNA sequence: TGTGCCAGCAGCTCCTCGAACACCGGGGAGCTGTTTTTT. The chain carries TRBV9 and TRBJ2-2; D not resolved. The CDR3 is 13 amino acids. Germline assignment: CDR1 SGDLS and CDR2 YYNGEE. Trimming took off 4 bases at V and 0 bases at J, with 4 bases between the two ends.

The CDR3 reads CASSRSGQGAYEQYF. The CDR3 nucleotides read TGTGCCAGCAGCCGAAGCGGACAGGGGGCCTACGAGCAGTACTTC. J is TRBJ2-7 and V is TRBV28, with 10 bases fitting TRBD1. This CDR3 has 15 residues. Germline CDR1 is MDHEN and CDR2 is SYDVKM. V gave up 6 bases and J gave up 2 bases; unmatched junction bases: 7.

This clone has just a few counts. The J gene is TRBJ2-7, the V gene TRBV6-5; D is possibly TRBD1 (5 bases). Trimming left V 6 bases short and J 2 bases short, with 11 bases between. CDR3 size: 13 residues. In germline, CDR1 is MNHEY, CDR2 SVGAGI. The CDR3 sequence: CASSLTATYEQYF. CDR3 coding DNA: TGTGCCAGCAGCCTGACAGCGACCTACGAGCAGTACTTC.

V and J are TRBV6-5 and TRBJ2-3; the match to TRBD2 covers 13 bases. Per the germline V gene, CDR1 is MNHEY and CDR2 is SVGAGI. V dropped 6 bases and J dropped 8; count of bases not matched to a gene: 8. The CDR3 consists of 15 residues. The CDR3 region is CASRQGLAGVGTQYF. CDR3 bases: TGTGCCAGCAGGCAAGGACTAGCGGGAGTCGGTACGCAGTATTTT.

The chain combines TRBV29-1 with TRBJ2-1; D may be TRBD2 (6 bases). V lost 7 bases and J lost 6, with 19 bases in between. This CDR3 is 14 amino acids long. In germline, CDR1 is SQVTM, CDR2 ANQGSEA. The CDR3 DNA reads as TGCAGCGCACGGTGGAGGGAGAACTCCAATGAGCAGTTCTTC. It yields the protein CSARWRENSNEQFF.

This clone has more than one count but fewer than ten. The chain joins TRBV29-1 to TRBJ2-7; 8 nucleotides line up with TRBD1. The length of the CDR3 is 15 residues. CDR1 and CDR2 (germline): SQVTM, ANQGSEA. Unmatched junction bases numbered 10, after V lost 4 bases and J lost 2 bases. The CDR3 coding sequence is TGCAGCGTTGCTGCAGGGGGCGACAGGGCCTACGAGCAGTACTTC. Translation: CSVAAGGDRAYEQYF.

This clone was counted between two and nine times. This sequence joins TRBV11-2 and TRBJ2-7; perhaps TRBD2 as D (6 bases). From germline, CDR1 is SGHAT and CDR2 FQNNGV. CDR3 length: 16 amino acids. V was clipped by 2 bases and J by 1 base, with 15 bases between them. CDR3 protein: CASSLTVRELSYEQYF. For the CDR3, the DNA is TGTGCCAGCAGCTTAACCGTCCGGGAGCTTTCCTACGAGCAGTACTTC. The full variable domain, with the rest looked up from reference TRBV11-2 and TRBJ2-7, is EAGVAQSPRYKIIEKRQSVAFWCNPISGHATLYWYQQILGQGPKLLIQFQNNGVVDDSQLPKDRFSAERLKGVDSTLKIQPAKLEDSAVYLCASSLTVRELSYEQYFGPGTRLTVT.

The chain uses TRBV10-3 and TRBJ2-5; 13 bases are a match to TRBD2. Per the germline V gene, CDR1 is ENHRY and CDR2 is SYGVKD. The CDR3 contains 18 residues. Germline trimming cut 2 bases from V and 4 bases from J; bases unmatched to any gene: 10. The CDR3 loop is CAISETSGLAGVRETQYF. The CDR3, as DNA: TGTGCCATCAGTGAGACCAGTGGACTAGCGGGAGTCAGAGAGACCCAGTACTTC.